These 6 T cell receptor beta chains share one sample of origin, sequenced in a study of blood T cell repertoires in COVID-19. Profiled with immunoSEQ multiplex PCR; TCRdb holds only in-frame clones, not every one. The sample consists of roughly 180,000 clones, approximately 81% of them appearing once. Sequencing input: PBMCs or T cells enriched from blood (not recorded which). All receptors come from a man aged 55-75 years who had recovered from COVID-19.

This rearrangement joins TRBV7-9 to TRBJ1-1; D unclear. Between the trimmed V and J ends, which lost 5 bases and 6 bases, there was a span of 7 bases. Germline V gene lookup returns CDR1 SEHNR and CDR2 FQNEAQ (reference sequence). The CDR3 loop spans 11 amino acids. The CDR3 loop is CASSQIAEAFF. The CDR3 region has the DNA TGTGCCAGCAGCCAAATAGCTGAAGCTTTCTTT.

The chain employs TRBV11-2 and TRBJ2-7; no clear D. V lost 0 bases and J 0 bases, leaving 6 bases between the germline ends. Germline-derived CDR1 and CDR2 are SGHAT and FQNNGV. The CDR3 contains 14 residues. Written as DNA, the CDR3 is TGTGCCAGCAGCTTAGAACGGAGCTCCTACGAGCAGTACTTC. Translating it yields CASSLERSSYEQYF.

V and J are TRBV11-2 and TRBJ2-1; 8 nucleotides agree with TRBD2. CDR3 size: 15 residues. V gave up 6 bases and J gave up 2 bases; unmatched junction bases: 6. In germline, CDR1 is SGHAT, CDR2 FQNNGV. The CDR3 nucleotides are TGTGCCAGCAGACTCCGGGAGGGCCCCTACAATGAGCAGTTCTTC. Protein: CASRLREGPYNEQFF. Based on the CDR3 plus reference TRBV11-2 and TRBJ2-1, the full variable domain is EAGVAQSPRYKIIEKRQSVAFWCNPISGHATLYWYQQILGQGPKLLIQFQNNGVVDDSQLPKDRFSAERLKGVDSTLKIQPAKLEDSAVYLCASRLREGPYNEQFFGPGTRLTVL.

This chain uses TRBV7-8 with TRBJ2-7; 7 bases are shared with TRBD2. This CDR3 spans 14 amino acids. Looked up from germline, CDR1 is SGHVS and CDR2 is FQNEAQ. The V and J ends lost 1 base and 3 bases, in that order; junction bases with no gene match: 3. The CDR3 sequence: CASSLGGGSYEQYF. The CDR3 nucleotides read TGTGCCAGCAGCTTAGGGGGGGGAAGCTACGAGCAGTACTTC.

The V call is TRBV29-1, the J call TRBJ1-3; TRBD1 is a possible D gene (5 bases). The CDR3 has 16 residues. From germline, CDR1 is SQVTM and CDR2 ANQGSEA. V was pared by 5 bases and J by 4 bases, with 21 bases between. The CDR3 spells CSVQRGDGRAGNTIYF. Here the CDR3 DNA reads TGCAGCGTTCAAAGGGGTGACGGCCGAGCAGGAAACACCATATATTTT.

The rearrangement links TRBV6-6 to TRBJ1-3, with 7 bases identical to TRBD1. With 6 bases clipped from V and 4 bases from J, the junction kept 3 bases outside the gene matches. The CDR3 has 13 residues. Looked up from germline, CDR1 is MNHNY and CDR2 is SVGAGI (reference sequence). The CDR3 sequence is CASSTGAGNTIYF. CDR3 DNA sequence: TGTGCCAGCAGCACAGGGGCCGGAAACACCATATATTTT.